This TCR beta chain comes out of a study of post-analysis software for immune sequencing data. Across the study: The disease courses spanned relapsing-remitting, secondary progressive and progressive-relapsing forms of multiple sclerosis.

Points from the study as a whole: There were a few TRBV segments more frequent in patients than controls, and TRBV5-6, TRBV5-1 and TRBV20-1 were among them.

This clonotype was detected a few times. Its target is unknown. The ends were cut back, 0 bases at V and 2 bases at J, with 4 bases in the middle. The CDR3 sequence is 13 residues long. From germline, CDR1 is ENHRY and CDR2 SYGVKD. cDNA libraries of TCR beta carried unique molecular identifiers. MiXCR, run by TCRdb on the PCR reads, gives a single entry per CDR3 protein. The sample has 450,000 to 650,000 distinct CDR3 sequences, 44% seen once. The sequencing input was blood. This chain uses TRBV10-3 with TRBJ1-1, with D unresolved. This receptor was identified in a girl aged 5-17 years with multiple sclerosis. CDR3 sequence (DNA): TGTGCCATCAGTGAGTCGTACAACACTGAAGCTTTCTTT. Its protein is CAISESYNTEAFF.